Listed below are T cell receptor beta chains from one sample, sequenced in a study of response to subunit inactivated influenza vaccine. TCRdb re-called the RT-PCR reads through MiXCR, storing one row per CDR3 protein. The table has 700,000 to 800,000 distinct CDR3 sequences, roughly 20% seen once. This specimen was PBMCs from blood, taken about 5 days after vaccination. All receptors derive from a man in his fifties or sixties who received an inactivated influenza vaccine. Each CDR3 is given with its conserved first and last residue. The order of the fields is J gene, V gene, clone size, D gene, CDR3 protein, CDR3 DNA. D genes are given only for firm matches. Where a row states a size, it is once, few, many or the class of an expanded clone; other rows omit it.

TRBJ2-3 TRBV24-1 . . CATSDWGAGGRTQYF TGTGCCACCAGTGATTGGGGGGCCGGCGGACGCACGCAGTATTTT
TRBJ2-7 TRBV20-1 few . CSAVTDSYEQYF TGCAGTGCTGTGACAGACTCCTACGAGCAGTACTTC
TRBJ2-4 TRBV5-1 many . CASSPGYGAKNIQYF TGCGCCAGCAGTCCAGGGTACGGGGCCAAAAACATTCAGTACTTC
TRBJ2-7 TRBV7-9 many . CASSSGTPYEQYF TGTGCCAGCAGCTCCGGGACCCCCTACGAGCAGTACTTC
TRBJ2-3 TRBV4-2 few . CASSQFLSGIQGGADTQYF TGTGCCAGCAGCCAATTTCTCTCCGGGATACAGGGTGGGGCAGATACGCAGTATTTT
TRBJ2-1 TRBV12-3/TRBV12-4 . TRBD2 CASVLGLESYNEQFF TGTGCCAGCGTCCTGGGACTAGAGTCCTACAATGAGCAGTTCTTC
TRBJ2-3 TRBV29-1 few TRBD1 CSVGQGADTQYF TGCAGCGTCGGACAGGGGGCCGATACGCAGTATTTT
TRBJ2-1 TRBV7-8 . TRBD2 CASSPDGGLAGNEQFF TGTGCCAGCAGCCCCGACGGAGGACTAGCGGGGAATGAGCAGTTCTTC
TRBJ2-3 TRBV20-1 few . CSEELWSTDTQYF TGCAGTGAGGAACTGTGGAGCACAGATACGCAGTATTTT
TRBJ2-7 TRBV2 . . CASTGIQGSNEQYF TGTGCCAGCACCGGTATACAGGGATCGAACGAGCAGTACTTC
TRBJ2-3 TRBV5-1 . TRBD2 CASSSGTSGGAGTDTQYF TGCGCCAGCAGCTCCGGGACTAGCGGGGGGGCTGGCACAGATACGCAGTATTTT
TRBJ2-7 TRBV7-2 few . CASSLNLGGSDEQYF TGTGCCAGCAGCTTAAATCTAGGGGGGTCGGACGAGCAGTACTTC
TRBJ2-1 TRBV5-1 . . CASTPPGARNEQFF TGCGCCAGCACCCCCCCGGGGGCGCGGAATGAGCAGTTCTTC